This T cell receptor beta chain was obtained from a study of blood T cells in healthy people across ages. Whole-study results and caveats: Long-lived donors exceeded aged donors in naive CD4+ cells and diversity. Estimates of diversity drawn from one million T cells were considered underestimates.

CDR1 MNHEY and CDR2 SVGEGT come from the germline V gene. The V and J ends lost 5 bases and 4 bases, in that order; junction bases with no gene match: 5. The CDR3 has 14 amino acids. About this clonotype: The antigen remains undetermined.

The second PCR ran roughly 6 to 12 cycles with a sample-barcoded 5' primer and J-beta primers. TCRdb recomputed calls from the 5' RACE reads with MiXCR, one row per CDR3 protein. The sample lists roughly 790,000 distinct CDR3 sequences, approximately 39% occurring once. The source of this sequence is a woman aged 55-69 years in good health. Sequencing was performed on blood. The chain uses TRBV6-2 or TRBV6-3 and TRBJ2-3; 8 nucleotides match TRBD2. Here the CDR3 DNA reads TGTGCCAGCAGTGATACTAGCGGAGCAGATACGCAGTATTTT. Encoded protein: CASSDTSGADTQYF.